A selection of T cell receptor beta chains follows, all from one sample in a study of blood T cell repertoires in COVID-19. The table came from immunoSEQ multiplex PCR; TCRdb's copy has only in-frame clones and leaves some out. Among around 60,000 clones listed, 65% to 85% were seen once. The sequencing sample was made of peripheral blood. The receptors originated from a man aged 80 or over with active or convalescent COVID-19. Both conserved end residues are part of each CDR3. A D gene is named only where the DNA matches it firmly. Expanded clones get a size class; other rows say once, few or many, or leave the size out.

cdr3_aa cdr3_nt cdr3_length clone_size j_call v_call d_call
CASSQRAGFSYEQYF TGTGCCAGCAGCCAGAGAGCGGGGTTTTCCTACGAGCAGTACTTC 15 many TRBJ2-7 TRBV4-2 TRBD2
CASSFINEQFF TGTGCCAGCAGCTTTATAAATGAGCAGTTCTTC 11 . TRBJ2-1 TRBV7-9 .
CASSQPGITEAFF TGTGCCAGCAGCCAACCGGGGATCACTGAAGCTTTCTTT 13 once TRBJ1-1 TRBV4-2 .
CASSEPGGDFSGANVLTF TGTGCCAGCAGCGAGCCCGGGGGGGACTTCTCTGGGGCCAACGTCCTGACTTTC 18 few TRBJ2-6 TRBV9 TRBD2
CASRPMDREGKAFF TGTGCCAGCAGGCCCATGGACAGGGAGGGTAAAGCTTTCTTT 14 . TRBJ1-1 TRBV28 TRBD1
CASSWMDRVREQYF TGTGCCAGCAGCTGGATGGACAGGGTAAGGGAGCAGTACTTC 14 . TRBJ2-7 TRBV5-5 TRBD1
CASSDWSGGFTGELFF TGTGCCAGCAGTGATTGGAGTGGGGGCTTCACCGGGGAGCTGTTTTTT 16 . TRBJ2-2 TRBV6-1 .
CASSPGREFGETQYF TGTGCCAGCAGCCCCGGGAGGGAGTTTGGGGAGACCCAGTACTTC 15 . TRBJ2-5 TRBV3-1/TRBV3-2 TRBD2
CASSTRQLQNTEAFF TGTGCCAGTAGTACGCGACAGTTACAGAACACTGAAGCTTTCTTT 15 once TRBJ1-1 TRBV19 .
CASSQRGVPDTQYF TGTGCCAGCAGCCAACGGGGGGTCCCAGATACGCAGTATTTT 14 . TRBJ2-3 TRBV3-1/TRBV3-2 TRBD2
CASIRDRGILNYGYTF TGTGCCAGCATACGGGACAGGGGAATTTTAAACTATGGCTACACCTTC 16 . TRBJ1-2 TRBV2 TRBD1
CASSQQPGGEQYF TGTGCCAGCAGCCAACAGCCAGGGGGTGAGCAGTACTTC 13 . TRBJ2-7 TRBV14 TRBD1
CASSKNWAGGLGEQYF TGTGCCAGCTCAAAAAACTGGGCAGGGGGATTGGGAGAGCAGTACTTC 16 . TRBJ2-7 TRBV5-4 TRBD1
CASSLRGTENEKLFF TGCGCCAGCAGCTTGAGGGGGACAGAGAATGAAAAACTGTTTTTT 15 . TRBJ1-4 TRBV5-1 TRBD1
CAISESRDRNYGYTF TGTGCCATCAGTGAGTCACGGGACAGGAACTATGGCTACACCTTC 15 once TRBJ1-2 TRBV10-3 TRBD1
CASSLNTNYGYTF TGTGCCAGCAGCTTAAACACCAACTATGGCTACACCTTC 13 . TRBJ1-2 TRBV11-2 .
CASSPQGETQYF TGTGCCAGCAGCCCCCAGGGGGAGACCCAGTACTTC 12 . TRBJ2-5 TRBV7-6 .
CASSADRGWYNEQFF TGTGCCAGCAGCGCAGACAGGGGGTGGTACAATGAGCAGTTCTTC 15 . TRBJ2-1 TRBV11-3 TRBD1
CASSSKLAGTTDTQYF TGTGCCAGCAGCTCAAAGCTAGCGGGGACCACAGATACGCAGTATTTT 16 . TRBJ2-3 TRBV5-4 TRBD2
CSVGSGGRNTEAFF TGCAGCGTGGGTTCAGGGGGCAGGAACACTGAAGCTTTCTTT 14 . TRBJ1-1 TRBV29-1 TRBD1
CASSFYSNQPQHF TGTGCCAGCAGCTTTTATAGCAATCAGCCCCAGCATTTT 13 . TRBJ1-5 TRBV7-9 .
CASTRLAGVAYNEQFF TGCGCCAGCACTCGACTAGCGGGGGTCGCCTACAATGAGCAGTTCTTC 16 . TRBJ2-1 TRBV5-1 TRBD2
CASSPKRGTTDTQYF TGTGCCAGCAGCCCAAAGCGGGGGACCACAGATACGCAGTATTTT 15 . TRBJ2-3 TRBV4-2 TRBD2
CASSVTWRGYNEQFF TGTGCCAGCAGCGTAACGTGGAGGGGCTACAATGAGCAGTTCTTC 15 large TRBJ2-1 TRBV9 .
CASTPPLGLIYNEQFF TGTGCCAGCACCCCCCCGCTGGGCCTAATCTACAATGAGCAGTTCTTC 16 . TRBJ2-1 TRBV5-4 .
CAAQGVAGTTDTQYF TGTGCCGCCCAAGGGGTAGCGGGCACCACAGATACGCAGTATTTT 15 . TRBJ2-3 TRBV4-2 TRBD2
CASSPAVGGTSTDTQYF TGTGCCAGCAGTCCTGCCGTAGGAGGCACCAGCACAGATACGCAGTATTTT 17 once TRBJ2-3 TRBV28 .
CASRMGGPNEKLFF TGCGCCAGCAGGATGGGGGGACCTAATGAAAAACTGTTTTTT 14 . TRBJ1-4 TRBV5-1 .